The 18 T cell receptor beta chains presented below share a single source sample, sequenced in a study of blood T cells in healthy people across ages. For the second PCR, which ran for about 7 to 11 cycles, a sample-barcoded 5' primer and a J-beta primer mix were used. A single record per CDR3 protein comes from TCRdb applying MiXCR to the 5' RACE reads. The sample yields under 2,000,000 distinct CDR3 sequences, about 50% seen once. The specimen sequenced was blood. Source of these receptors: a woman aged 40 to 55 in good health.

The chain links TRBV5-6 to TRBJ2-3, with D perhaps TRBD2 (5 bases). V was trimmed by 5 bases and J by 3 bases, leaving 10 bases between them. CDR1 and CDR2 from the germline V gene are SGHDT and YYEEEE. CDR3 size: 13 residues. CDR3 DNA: TGTGCCAGCAGAAAGGACTCAACAGATACGCAGTATTTT. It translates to CASRKDSTDTQYF. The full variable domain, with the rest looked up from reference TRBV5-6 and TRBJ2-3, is DAGVTQSPTHLIKTRGQQVTLRCSPKSGHDTVSWYQQALGQGPQFIFQYYEEEERQRGNFPDRFSGHQFPNYSSELNVNALLLGDSALYLCASRKDSTDTQYFGPGTRLTVL.

The CDR3 nucleotides are TGCGCCAGCAGCCAAGGAAGAATGGGCGGGGGGGGAGATACGCAGTATTTT. Protein product: CASSQGRMGGGGDTQYF. The V and J genes are TRBV4-3 and TRBJ2-3, with 9 bases matching TRBD2. V lost 1 base, J lost 5 bases, and 10 bases stayed unmatched. The germline V gene has CDR1 LGHNA and CDR2 YSLEER. This CDR3 spans 17 amino acids.

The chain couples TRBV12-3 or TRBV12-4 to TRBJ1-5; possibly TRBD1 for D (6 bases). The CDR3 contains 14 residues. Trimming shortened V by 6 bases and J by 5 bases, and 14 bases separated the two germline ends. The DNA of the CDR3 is TGTGCCAGCAGCGCGACAGGTTCTTATCAGCCCCAGCATTTT. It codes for CASSATGSYQPQHF.

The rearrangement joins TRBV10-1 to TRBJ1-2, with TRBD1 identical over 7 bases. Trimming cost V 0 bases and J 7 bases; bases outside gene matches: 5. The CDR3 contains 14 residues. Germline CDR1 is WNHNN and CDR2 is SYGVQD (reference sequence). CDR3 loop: CASSESDRAGGYTF. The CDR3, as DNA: TGCGCCAGCAGTGAGTCAGACAGGGCTGGTGGCTACACCTTC.

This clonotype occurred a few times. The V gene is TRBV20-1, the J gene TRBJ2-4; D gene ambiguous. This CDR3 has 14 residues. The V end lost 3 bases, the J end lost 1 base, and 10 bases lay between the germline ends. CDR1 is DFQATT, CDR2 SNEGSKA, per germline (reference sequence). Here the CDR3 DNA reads TGCAGTGCTAGTCTGCCGACCGCCAAAAACATTCAGTACTTC. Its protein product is CSASLPTAKNIQYF.

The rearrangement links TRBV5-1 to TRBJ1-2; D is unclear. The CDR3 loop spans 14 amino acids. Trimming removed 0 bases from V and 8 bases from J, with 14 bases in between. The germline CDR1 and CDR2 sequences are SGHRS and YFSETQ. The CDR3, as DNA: TGCGCCAGCAGCTTGGCGGACGGTCGTGGGGGCTACACCTTC. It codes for CASSLADGRGGYTF.

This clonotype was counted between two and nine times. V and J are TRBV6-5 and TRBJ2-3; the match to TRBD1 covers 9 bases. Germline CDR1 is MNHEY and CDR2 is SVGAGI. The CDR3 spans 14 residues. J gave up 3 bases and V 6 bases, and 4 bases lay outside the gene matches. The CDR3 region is CASRGQGGTDTQYF. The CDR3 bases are TGTGCCAGCAGGGGACAGGGAGGAACAGATACGCAGTATTTT.

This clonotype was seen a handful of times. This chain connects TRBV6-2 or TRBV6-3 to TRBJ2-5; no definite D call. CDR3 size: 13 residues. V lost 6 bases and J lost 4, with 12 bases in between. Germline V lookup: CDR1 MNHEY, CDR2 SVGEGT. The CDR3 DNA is TGTGCCAGCAGCCGAAGGTTCAGAGAGACCCAGTACTTC. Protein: CASSRRFRETQYF.

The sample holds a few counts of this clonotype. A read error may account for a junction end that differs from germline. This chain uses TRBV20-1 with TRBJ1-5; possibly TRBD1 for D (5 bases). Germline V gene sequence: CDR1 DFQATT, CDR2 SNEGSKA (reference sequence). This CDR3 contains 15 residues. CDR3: CSARGLGTGNQPQHF. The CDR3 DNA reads TGCAGTGCGAGAGGACTGGGGACGGGCAATCAGCCCCAGCATTTT.

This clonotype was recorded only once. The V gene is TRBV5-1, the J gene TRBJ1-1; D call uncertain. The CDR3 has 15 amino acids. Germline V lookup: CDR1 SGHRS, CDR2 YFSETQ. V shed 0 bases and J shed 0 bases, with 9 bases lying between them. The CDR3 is CASSLGATLNTEAFF. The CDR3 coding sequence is TGCGCCAGCAGCTTGGGGGCGACCCTGAACACTGAAGCTTTCTTT.

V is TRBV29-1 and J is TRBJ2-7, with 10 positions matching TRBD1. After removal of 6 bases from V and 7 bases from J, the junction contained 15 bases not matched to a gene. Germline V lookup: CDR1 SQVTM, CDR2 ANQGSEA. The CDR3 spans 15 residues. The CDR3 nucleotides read TGCAGCGTCACCAGACAGGGGGCTTTACGGAATGAGCAGTACTTC. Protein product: CSVTRQGALRNEQYF.

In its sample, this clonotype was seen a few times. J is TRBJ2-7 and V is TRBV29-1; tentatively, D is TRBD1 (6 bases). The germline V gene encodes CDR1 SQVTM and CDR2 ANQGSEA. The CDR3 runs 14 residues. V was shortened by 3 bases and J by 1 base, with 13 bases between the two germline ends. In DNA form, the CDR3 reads TGCAGCGTTGAGGGGCTCAGGGGTTCCTACGAGCAGTACTTC. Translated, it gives CSVEGLRGSYEQYF.

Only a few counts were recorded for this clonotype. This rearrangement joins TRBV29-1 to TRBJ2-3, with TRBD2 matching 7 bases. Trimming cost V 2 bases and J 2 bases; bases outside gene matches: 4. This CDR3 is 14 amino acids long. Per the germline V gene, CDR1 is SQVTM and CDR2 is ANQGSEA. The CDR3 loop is CSVERTRLTDTQYF. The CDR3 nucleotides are TGCAGCGTTGAAAGGACTAGACTCACAGATACGCAGTATTTT.

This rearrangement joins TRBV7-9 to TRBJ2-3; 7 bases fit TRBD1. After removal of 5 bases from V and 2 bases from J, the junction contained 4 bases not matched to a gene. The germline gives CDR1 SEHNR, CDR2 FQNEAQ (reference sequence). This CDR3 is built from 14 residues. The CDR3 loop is CASSRDSFTDTQYF. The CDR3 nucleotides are TGTGCCAGCAGCAGGGACAGCTTCACAGATACGCAGTATTTT.

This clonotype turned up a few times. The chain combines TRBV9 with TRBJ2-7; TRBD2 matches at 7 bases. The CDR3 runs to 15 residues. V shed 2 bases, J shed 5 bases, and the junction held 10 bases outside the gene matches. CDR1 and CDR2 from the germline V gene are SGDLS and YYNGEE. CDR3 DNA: TGTGCCAGCAGCGTCTTGGGAGGGGAGGTCAACGAGCAGTACTTC. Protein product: CASSVLGGEVNEQYF. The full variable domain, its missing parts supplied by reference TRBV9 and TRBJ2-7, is DSGVTQTPKHLITATGQRVTLRCSPRSGDLSVYWYQQSLDQGLQFLIQYYNGEERAKGNILERFSAQQFPDLHSELNLSSLELGDSALYFCASSVLGGEVNEQYFGPGTRLTVT.

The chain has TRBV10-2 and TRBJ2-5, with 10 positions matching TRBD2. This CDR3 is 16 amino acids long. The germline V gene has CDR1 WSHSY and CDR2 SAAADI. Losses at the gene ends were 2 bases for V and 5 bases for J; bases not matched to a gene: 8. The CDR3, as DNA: TGCGCCAGCAGTGAGAGGACTAGCGGTCGTGGGGAGACCCAGTACTTC. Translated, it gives CASSERTSGRGETQYF.

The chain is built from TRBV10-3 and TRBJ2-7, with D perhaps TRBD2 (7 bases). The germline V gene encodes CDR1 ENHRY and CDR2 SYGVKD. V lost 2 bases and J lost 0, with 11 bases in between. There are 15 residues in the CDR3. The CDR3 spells CAISEIGGASYEQYF. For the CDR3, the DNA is TGTGCCATCAGTGAGATTGGGGGGGCCTCCTACGAGCAGTACTTC.

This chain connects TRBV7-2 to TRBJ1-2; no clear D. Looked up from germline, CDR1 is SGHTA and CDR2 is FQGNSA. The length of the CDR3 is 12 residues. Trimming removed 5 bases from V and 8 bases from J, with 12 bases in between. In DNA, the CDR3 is TGTGCCAGCAGCCGTTTCGGAGGCGGCTACACCTTC. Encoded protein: CASSRFGGGYTF.